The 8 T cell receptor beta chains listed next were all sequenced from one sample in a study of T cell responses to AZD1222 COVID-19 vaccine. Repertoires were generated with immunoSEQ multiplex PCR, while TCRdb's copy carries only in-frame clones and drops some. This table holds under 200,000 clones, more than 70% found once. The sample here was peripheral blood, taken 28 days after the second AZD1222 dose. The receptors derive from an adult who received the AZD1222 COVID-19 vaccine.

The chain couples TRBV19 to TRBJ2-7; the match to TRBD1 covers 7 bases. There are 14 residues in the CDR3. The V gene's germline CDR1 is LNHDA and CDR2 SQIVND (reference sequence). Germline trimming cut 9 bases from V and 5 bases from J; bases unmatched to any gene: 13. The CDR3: CASGPGTVSNEQYF. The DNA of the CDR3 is TGTGCCAGCGGCCCCGGGACAGTTAGCAACGAGCAGTACTTC.

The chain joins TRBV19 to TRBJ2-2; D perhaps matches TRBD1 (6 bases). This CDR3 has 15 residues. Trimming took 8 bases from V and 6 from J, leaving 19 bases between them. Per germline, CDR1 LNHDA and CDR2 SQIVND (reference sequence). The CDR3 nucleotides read TGTGCCAGTTCCTACAGGGTGGAGGTGGCCGGGGAGCTGTTTTTT. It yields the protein CASSYRVEVAGELFF.

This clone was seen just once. The CDR3 loop reads CASSPLPGSYNEQFF. Written as DNA, the CDR3 is TGTGCCAGCAGTCCCCTCCCGGGCTCCTACAATGAGCAGTTCTTC. The chain combines TRBV6-4 with TRBJ2-1; the D is unclear. Deletions cut 5 bases from V and 0 bases from J, with 11 bases between. CDR1 is MRHNA, CDR2 SNTAGT, per germline. The CDR3 has 15 residues.

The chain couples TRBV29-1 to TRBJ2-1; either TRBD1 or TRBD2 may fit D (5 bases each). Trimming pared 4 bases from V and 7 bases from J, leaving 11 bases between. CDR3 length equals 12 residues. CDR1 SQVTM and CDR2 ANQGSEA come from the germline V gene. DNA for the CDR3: TGCAGCGTTGCGGGGCACGGGAATGAGCAGTTCTTC. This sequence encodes CSVAGHGNEQFF.

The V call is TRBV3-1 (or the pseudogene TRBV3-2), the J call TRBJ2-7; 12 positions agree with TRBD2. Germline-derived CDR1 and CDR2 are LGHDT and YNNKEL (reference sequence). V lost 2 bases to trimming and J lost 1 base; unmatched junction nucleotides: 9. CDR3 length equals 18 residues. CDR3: CASSQTSSGRASSYEQYF. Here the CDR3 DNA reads TGTGCCAGCAGCCAAACCTCTAGCGGGAGGGCTTCATCCTACGAGCAGTACTTC.

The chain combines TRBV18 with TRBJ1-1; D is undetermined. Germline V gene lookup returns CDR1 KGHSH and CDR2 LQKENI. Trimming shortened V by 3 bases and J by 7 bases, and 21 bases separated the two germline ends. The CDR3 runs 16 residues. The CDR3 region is CASSPLPAEGVIEAFF. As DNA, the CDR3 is TGTGCCAGCTCACCCCTACCCGCGGAGGGAGTAATTGAAGCTTTCTTT.

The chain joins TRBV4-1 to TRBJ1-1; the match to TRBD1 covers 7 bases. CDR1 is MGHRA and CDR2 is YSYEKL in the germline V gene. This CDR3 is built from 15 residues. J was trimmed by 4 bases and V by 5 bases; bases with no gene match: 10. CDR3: CASSRGEGAVTEAFF. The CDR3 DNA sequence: TGCGCCAGCAGCAGAGGGGAGGGGGCAGTCACTGAAGCTTTCTTT.

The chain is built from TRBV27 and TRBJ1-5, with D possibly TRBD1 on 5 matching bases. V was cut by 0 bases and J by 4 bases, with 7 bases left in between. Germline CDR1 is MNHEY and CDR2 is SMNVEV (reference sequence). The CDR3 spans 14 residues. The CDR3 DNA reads TGTGCCAGCAGTTTATCGCAGGGAAATCAGCCCCAGCATTTT. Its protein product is CASSLSQGNQPQHF.